A single sample gave rise to the 24 T cell receptor beta chains below, sequenced in a study of identifying expanded T cells in peripheral blood. Measured with immunoSEQ multiplex PCR; TCRdb has only the in-frame clones, and not every one. Here the sample spans about 100,000 clones, over 75% being singletons. The source material was blood. These receptors were collected from a person aged 18 to 70 in good health.

This clone was seen repeatedly, ten times or more. The chain employs TRBV6-6 and TRBJ2-7, with 9 bases lining up with TRBD1. The CDR3 contains 16 residues. Germline-derived CDR1 and CDR2 are MNHNY and SVGAGI (reference sequence). The junction had 5 bases not matched to a gene; V was cut back by 0 bases and J by 2 bases. The CDR3 loop reads CASSYSGQGLAYEQYF. The DNA of the CDR3 is TGTGCCAGCAGTTACTCGGGACAGGGTCTCGCCTACGAGCAGTACTTC.

The V and J genes are TRBV30 and TRBJ2-1; 9 nucleotides agree with TRBD2. The J segment lost 3 bases and the V segment lost 3 bases, leaving 12 bases of the junction unmatched. Germline CDR1 reads GTSNPN; CDR2 reads SVGIG (reference sequence). CDR3 length: 17 residues. The DNA for the CDR3 is TGTGCCTGGAGGGTCGGGATCGCGGGGGGGGTCTACAATGAGCAGTTCTTC. It codes for CAWRVGIAGGVYNEQFF. Full variable domain (rest looked up from reference TRBV30 and TRBJ2-1): SQTIHQWPATLVQPVGSPLSLECTVEGTSNPNLYWYRQAAGRGLQLLFYSVGIGQISSEVPQNLSASRPQDRQFILSSKKLLLSDSGFYLCAWRVGIAGGVYNEQFFGPGTRLTVL.

The chain has TRBV19 and TRBJ1-5; D remains ambiguous. CDR1 LNHDA and CDR2 SQIVND come from the germline V gene (reference sequence). The CDR3 runs to 18 residues. Trimming pared 0 bases from V and 5 bases from J, leaving 20 bases between. The CDR3 nucleotides are TGTGCCAGTAGTATAGACTCTCAATGGGTAGGTATACATCAGCCCCAGCATTTT. Amino acids: CASSIDSQWVGIHQPQHF.

The gene calls are TRBV19 and TRBJ2-7, with 13 bases identical to TRBD2. Unmatched junction bases numbered 13, after V lost 6 bases and J lost 5 bases. The CDR3 is 17 amino acids. Germline values: CDR1 LNHDA, CDR2 SQIVND (reference sequence). CDR3 sequence (DNA): TGTGCCAGTAGCCCCTCCCAGACTAGCGGGAGGATGAACGAGCAGTACTTC. Its protein is CASSPSQTSGRMNEQYF.

V gene TRBV7-6 combines with J gene TRBJ1-1; D possibly corresponds to TRBD1 (6 bases). This CDR3 has 11 amino acids. V was pared by 5 bases and J by 8 bases, with 9 bases between. Germline CDR1 and CDR2: SGHVS and FNYEAQ. The CDR3 nucleotides read TGTGCCAGCAGCCCCCAGGGGGAAGCTTTCTTT. Its protein is CASSPQGEAFF.

This clone was seen just once. This chain links TRBV5-6 with TRBJ1-1; a weak D match, TRBD1 (5 bases). The germline V and J ends were trimmed by 4 bases and 5 bases, with 15 bases remaining between them. Germline CDR1 reads SGHDT; CDR2 reads YYEEEE. This CDR3 contains 14 residues. In DNA, the CDR3 is TGTGCCAGCAGCGTTGGGGGGGACCGAACTGAAGCTTTCTTT. It encodes CASSVGGDRTEAFF.

The chain has TRBV7-2 and TRBJ1-1, with D uncertain. V was trimmed by 4 bases and J by 1 base, leaving 10 bases between them. Germline V lookup: CDR1 SGHTA, CDR2 FQGNSA. The CDR3 spans 14 residues. The CDR3 reads CASSYRVGNTEAFF. As DNA, the CDR3 is TGTGCCAGCAGCTACCGGGTGGGGAACACTGAAGCTTTCTTT.

The chain links TRBV10-3 to TRBJ1-2; 7 bases line up with TRBD1. The CDR3 has 14 amino acids. Germline lookup yields CDR1 ENHRY and CDR2 SYGVKD. V gave up 2 bases and J gave up 3 bases; unmatched junction bases: 3. The CDR3 loop reads CAISEQTGYYGYTF. The CDR3 DNA sequence: TGTGCCATCAGTGAGCAGACAGGGTACTATGGCTACACCTTC.

The V gene is TRBV30, the J gene TRBJ1-3; 7 nucleotides match TRBD1. The CDR3 is made up of 13 amino acids. V was clipped by 4 bases and J by 4 bases; unmatched bases: 4. Germline V lookup: CDR1 GTSNPN, CDR2 SVGIG (reference sequence). The CDR3 region has the DNA TGTGCCTGGACACAGGGGACCGGAAACACCATATATTTT. This translates into CAWTQGTGNTIYF.

The V and J genes are TRBV19 and TRBJ2-1; possibly TRBD1 or TRBD2 for D (5 bases each). Trimming removed 6 bases at V and 2 bases at J, with 23 bases between. The CDR3 runs 18 residues. Germline V gives CDR1 LNHDA, CDR2 SQIVND (reference sequence). This CDR3 reads CASSGKPDIQNPYNEQFF. The CDR3, as DNA: TGTGCCAGTAGCGGGAAGCCGGACATCCAGAACCCCTACAATGAGCAGTTCTTC.

The chain uses TRBV7-9 and TRBJ1-2, with 9 bases lining up with TRBD1. Unmatched junction bases numbered 8, after V lost 6 bases and J lost 6 bases. The V gene's germline CDR1 is SEHNR and CDR2 FQNEAQ (reference sequence). CDR3 size: 14 residues. The CDR3 DNA reads as TGTGCCAGCAGTTCGACAGGGGGGATAGATGGCTACACCTTC. Its protein product is CASSSTGGIDGYTF.

V is TRBV2 and J is TRBJ1-2, with a possible D match to TRBD1 (5 bases). The CDR3 has 14 amino acids. Germline CDR1 SNHLY, CDR2 FYNNEI. The V end was cut by 7 bases, the J end by 4 bases, with 16 bases between. CDR3 loop: CASMGVQASYGYTF. Here the CDR3 DNA reads TGTGCCAGCATGGGGGTCCAAGCTTCCTATGGCTACACCTTC.

The J gene is TRBJ1-4, the V gene TRBV11-2, with D possibly matching TRBD1 (5 bases). V was pared by 5 bases and J by 0 bases, with 22 bases between. Looked up from germline, CDR1 is SGHAT and CDR2 is FQNNGV. The CDR3 covers 19 residues. The CDR3 DNA sequence: TGTGCCAGCAGCCAAAGGGGCACAACTTTTTGGGCAACTAATGAAAAACTGTTTTTT. As protein: CASSQRGTTFWATNEKLFF. The full variable domain, its missing parts supplied by reference TRBV11-2 and TRBJ1-4, is EAGVAQSPRYKIIEKRQSVAFWCNPISGHATLYWYQQILGQGPKLLIQFQNNGVVDDSQLPKDRFSAERLKGVDSTLKIQPAKLEDSAVYLCASSQRGTTFWATNEKLFFGSGTQLSVL.

A few counts support this clone. The chain recombines TRBV19 with TRBJ1-5, with 7 bases matching TRBD1. Germline V gene lookup returns CDR1 LNHDA and CDR2 SQIVND (reference sequence). CDR3 length: 15 amino acids. V shed 11 bases and J 5 bases; nucleotides not matched to a gene: 15. CDR3: CAGGRQGGGYQPQHF. The CDR3 nucleotides read TGTGCCGGGGGCCGACAGGGCGGTGGTTATCAGCCCCAGCATTTT.

The chain has TRBV4-1 and TRBJ2-7; D unclear. Germline CDR1 is MGHRA and CDR2 is YSYEKL. Trimming removed 0 bases from V and 5 bases from J, with 5 bases in between. The length of the CDR3 is 12 residues. The CDR3 DNA is TGCGCCAGCAGCCAAGATTGGCACGAGCAGTACTTC. Translating gives CASSQDWHEQYF.

This clone was seen once. The chain uses TRBV7-3 and TRBJ2-6, with D tentatively TRBD1 (6 bases). Trimming took 3 bases from V and 4 from J, leaving 10 bases between them. In germline, CDR1 is SGHTA, CDR2 FQGTGA. The CDR3 is 15 amino acids. The CDR3 sequence: CASSFQGLGANVLTF. CDR3 coding DNA: TGTGCCAGCAGCTTTCAGGGGCTAGGGGCCAACGTCCTGACTTTC.

The V gene is TRBV6-5, the J gene TRBJ1-4; 7 bases line up with TRBD1. The trim removed 7 bases at V and 7 bases at J, leaving 12 bases unmatched. The V gene's germline CDR1 is MNHEY and CDR2 SVGAGI. This CDR3 is 15 amino acids long. CDR3 bases: TGTGCCAGCACCAAACGACAGGGCGGAAGTGAAAAACTGTTTTTT. Protein product: CASTKRQGGSEKLFF.

This clone has just one count. The chain combines TRBV5-6 with TRBJ1-2, with D possibly TRBD1 on 5 matching bases. Germline V lookup: CDR1 SGHDT, CDR2 YYEEEE. The ends were cut back, 4 bases at V and 2 bases at J, with 9 bases in the middle. The CDR3 covers 13 residues. The chain's CDR3 is CASSRRDNYGYTF. The CDR3 nucleotides read TGTGCCAGCAGCCGCCGGGACAACTATGGCTACACCTTC.

The chain carries TRBV6-6 and TRBJ2-3; D possibly corresponds to TRBD1 (5 bases). CDR1 MNHNY and CDR2 SVGAGI come from the germline V gene (reference sequence). The CDR3 has 16 residues. V lost 1 base and J lost 2, with 13 bases in between. CDR3 loop: CASSYWFRGPTDTQYF. The CDR3 DNA reads TGTGCCAGCAGTTACTGGTTTAGGGGCCCCACAGATACGCAGTATTTT.

V and J are TRBV9 and TRBJ2-7, with D hard to call. Germline V CDR1 and CDR2: SGDLS, YYNGEE. V was pared by 0 bases and J by 2 bases, with 9 bases between. The CDR3 runs to 14 residues. DNA of the CDR3: TGTGCCAGCAGCGTAGGTATGAGTACCTACGAGCAGTACTTC. It translates to CASSVGMSTYEQYF.

The chain combines TRBV19 with TRBJ2-4, with TRBD1 matching over 7 bases. Trimming at V came to 2 bases and at J to 7 bases, leaving 5 bases not matched to a gene. Germline CDR1 reads LNHDA; CDR2 reads SQIVND (reference sequence). The CDR3 consists of 14 residues. CDR3 loop: CASSIFTGANIQYF. The CDR3 coding sequence is TGTGCCAGTAGTATATTCACAGGGGCTAACATTCAGTACTTC.

The V gene is TRBV2, the J gene TRBJ1-1; TRBD1 matches 11 bases. V lost 8 bases, J lost 5 bases, and 10 bases stayed unmatched. There are 15 residues in the CDR3. The V gene's germline CDR1 is SNHLY and CDR2 FYNNEI. CDR3 nucleotide sequence: TGTGCCAGCGACGAACCGGACAGGGGGCATACTGAAGCTTTCTTT. Translating it yields CASDEPDRGHTEAFF.

The rearrangement uses TRBV19 and TRBJ1-2; 10 nucleotides line up with TRBD1. V lost 3 bases to trimming and J lost 8 bases; unmatched junction nucleotides: 6. This CDR3 contains 14 residues. Germline CDR1 reads LNHDA; CDR2 reads SQIVND (reference sequence). In DNA form, the CDR3 reads TGTGCCAGTAGTATCCCCTGGGACAGGGGAGGCTACACCTTC. The encoded protein is CASSIPWDRGGYTF.

This clone has only one observation. The chain combines TRBV11-3 with TRBJ2-7; 9 nucleotides match TRBD2. There are 15 residues in the CDR3. Germline values: CDR1 SGHNT, CDR2 YENEEA. With 4 bases clipped from V and 3 bases from J, the junction kept 7 bases outside the gene matches. CDR3 coding DNA: TGTGCCAGCAGCTCCCTATCAGCGGGAGGCTACGAGCAGTACTTC. It yields the protein CASSSLSAGGYEQYF.